This T cell receptor (beta chain) was captured by sequencing in a study of technical replicates of blood from a few donors. V shed 0 bases and J shed 5 bases, with 24 bases lying between them. The germline V gene has CDR1 SGHTS and CDR2 YDEGEE. This CDR3 region has 19 residues. Profiling relied on immunoSEQ multiplex PCR, and the TCRdb table lists in-frame clones only, not all of them. Altogether some 77,000 clones are present, more than 85% being singletons, with the ten largest covering around 0.38%. This chain connects TRBV5-8 to TRBJ1-5, with D hard to call. The receptor's source is a human donor in good health. Sample: T cells isolated from PBMCs. CDR3 amino acids: CASSLVEGREIGVDQPQHF. The CDR3 coding sequence is TGTGCCAGCAGCTTGGTGGAAGGGAGAGAAATAGGAGTGGATCAGCCCCAGCATTTT.